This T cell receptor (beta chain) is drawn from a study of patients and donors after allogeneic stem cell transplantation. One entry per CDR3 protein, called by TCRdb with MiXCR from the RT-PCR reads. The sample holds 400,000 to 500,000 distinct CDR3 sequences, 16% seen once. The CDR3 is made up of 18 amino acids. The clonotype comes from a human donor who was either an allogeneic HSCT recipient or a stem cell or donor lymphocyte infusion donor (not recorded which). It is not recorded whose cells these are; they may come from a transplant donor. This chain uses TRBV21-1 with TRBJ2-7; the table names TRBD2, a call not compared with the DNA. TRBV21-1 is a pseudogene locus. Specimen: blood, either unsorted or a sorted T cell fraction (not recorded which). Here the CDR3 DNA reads TGTGCCAGCAAGTTTGGATTTCCCTTGGAGCGGATTTCCTACGAGCAGTACTTC. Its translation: CASKFGFPLERISYEQYF.